In its sample, the clone carrying this TCR beta chain is medium-sized. The antigen remains undetermined. The CDR3 contains 15 residues. The germline gives CDR1 SGHVS, CDR2 FQNEAQ. Unmatched junction bases numbered 5, after V lost 4 bases and J lost 2 bases. The data belong to a study of tumor-infiltrating lymphocytes in primary liver carcinoma. The study, taken as a whole, reports: Relative to tumor region pairs, the tumor-adjacent and tumor-blood pairs showed overlap that was lower.

Unsorted bulk tissue, about 19-31 mg of it, served as the source for co-extraction of RNA and DNA. Each sampled tumor had five separate regions taken from it. Tumor samples uniformly had over 75% viable tumor cells. The template, about 510 ng total RNA, yielded TCR beta cDNA made with a constant-region primer. Nested multiplex PCR, run for three rounds with slightly modified ARM-PCR, yielded TCR beta libraries. TRBV1-TRBV30 forward primers paired with a C-beta reverse primer were used in the first two PCR rounds, which ran about 11 cycles each. TCRdb reprocessed the multiplex PCR reads with MiXCR, giving one entry per CDR3 protein. The table includes about 35,000 distinct CDR3 sequences, around 74% detected once.

The V gene is TRBV7-8, the J gene TRBJ2-7; TRBD1 aligns across 10 bases. Material: liver tumor tissue from sampling region 4. The subset was: tumor region T4, right-lateral pole. The sequence came from a man aged 35 to 55 with primary liver carcinoma and hepatitis B virus infection. The CDR3 region is CASSSYDRGPYEQYF. The CDR3 coding sequence is TGTGCCAGCAGCTCTTATGACAGGGGGCCCTACGAGCAGTACTTC.